These 29 T cell receptor beta chains share one sample of origin, sequenced in a study of read filtering for tumor transcriptome and immune sequencing. This library used roughly 400 ng RNA and molecular barcoded adaptors spanning alpha/delta and beta/gamma chains. One entry per CDR3 protein results from TCRdb running MiXCR on the reads. The sample shows 62,000 or so distinct CDR3 sequences, approximately 14% of them seen only once. Sequenced material: a population of CD138-negative cells sorted from bone marrow. These receptors originate from a donor at least 40 years old with multiple myeloma.

Comment on this clonotype: This clone may be a read error of a much larger clone one base away. The chain has TRBV6-6 and TRBJ2-1, with D possibly being TRBD1 or TRBD2 (5 bases each). This CDR3 region has 14 residues. Trimming took 5 bases from V and 5 from J, leaving 13 bases between them. CDR1 and CDR2 from the germline V gene are MNHNY and SVGAGI (reference sequence). The CDR3 sequence is CASSGPGAHNEQFF. The CDR3 DNA reads as TGTGCCAGCAGTGGCCCCGGGGCTCACAATGAGCAGTTCTTC.

This clonotype has at least ten counts. The gene calls are TRBV27 and TRBJ1-1; the D gene is possibly TRBD1 (5 bases). V lost 7 bases to trimming and J lost 1 base, with 10 bases between them. The CDR3 totals 13 residues. Germline V lookup: CDR1 MNHEY, CDR2 SMNVEV (reference sequence). The CDR3 reads CASTLGRNTEAFF. The CDR3 DNA reads as TGTGCCAGCACCCTGGGACGGAACACTGAAGCTTTCTTT.

The table lists this clonotype with many counts. The gene calls are TRBV18 and TRBJ1-1, with D tentatively TRBD1 (5 bases). The CDR3 loop spans 12 amino acids. Looked up from germline, CDR1 is KGHSH and CDR2 is LQKENI. Trimming removed 6 bases from V and 5 bases from J, with 10 bases in between. The CDR3 nucleotides are TGTGCCAGCTCCCCAGGGCCTACTGAAGCTTTCTTT. It specifies CASSPGPTEAFF.

This clonotype was recorded at least ten times. The rearrangement uses TRBV29-1 and TRBJ2-3; 8 bases are shared with TRBD1. The V gene's germline CDR1 is SQVTM and CDR2 ANQGSEA. The V gene end was trimmed by 2 bases and the J gene end by 6 bases; junction bases not matched to a gene: 10. This CDR3 comprises 15 residues. The CDR3 loop reads CSVEFGRGLSDTQYF. The CDR3, as DNA: TGCAGCGTTGAATTCGGCAGGGGGCTGAGTGATACGCAGTATTTT.

This clonotype has a handful of counts. In DNA, the CDR3 is TGCAGCGTTAACAGCGGGGCAGGGTCGAACACCGGGGAGCTGTTTTTT. Its translation is CSVNSGAGSNTGELFF. This sequence joins TRBV29-1 and TRBJ2-2, with 7 positions matching TRBD2. V was clipped by 5 bases and J by 0 bases; unmatched bases: 9. Germline lookup yields CDR1 SQVTM and CDR2 ANQGSEA. The CDR3 extends over 16 amino acids.

This clonotype was detected ten times or more. The chain employs TRBV30 and TRBJ1-5; D is perhaps TRBD1 (5 bases). The CDR3 contains 14 residues. V lost 0 bases, J lost 4 bases, and 10 bases lay in between. Germline lookup yields CDR1 GTSNPN and CDR2 SVGIG (reference sequence). The CDR3: CAWSVLGGNQPQHF. The CDR3 DNA sequence: TGTGCCTGGAGTGTACTGGGGGGGAATCAGCCCCAGCATTTT. Together with reference TRBV30 and TRBJ1-5, the CDR3 gives the full variable domain: SQTIHQWPATLVQPVGSPLSLECTVEGTSNPNLYWYRQAAGRGLQLLFYSVGIGQISSEVPQNLSASRPQDRQFILSSKKLLLSDSGFYLCAWSVLGGNQPQHFGDGTRLSIL.

This rearrangement joins TRBV28 to TRBJ2-5; possibly TRBD1 for D (5 bases). Germline loops: CDR1 MDHEN, CDR2 SYDVKM. The CDR3 contains 14 residues. The V and J ends lost 5 bases and 5 bases respectively, with 15 bases between them. The CDR3 spells CASSHPRAEETQYF. In DNA, the CDR3 is TGTGCCAGCAGTCACCCCAGGGCGGAGGAGACCCAGTACTTC.

Ten or more counts support this clonotype. This chain joins TRBV24-1 and TRBJ2-3; TRBD2 might be the D (6 bases). Germline CDR1 and CDR2: KGHDR and SFDVKD. The CDR3 covers 15 residues. The V end was cut by 0 bases, the J end by 8 bases, with 14 bases between. The CDR3 is CATSDLGGTLSTQYF. CDR3 coding DNA: TGTGCCACCAGTGATTTGGGCGGGACCCTAAGTACGCAGTATTTT.

This clonotype has only a few counts. V and J are TRBV3-1 and TRBJ2-3, with 10 bases matching TRBD1. J was trimmed by 3 bases and V by 6 bases; bases with no gene match: 6. Germline V lookup: CDR1 LGHDT, CDR2 YNNKEL (reference sequence). CDR3 length equals 15 residues. For the CDR3, the DNA is TGTGCCAGCAGGCCGACAGGGGGCTCGACAGATACGCAGTATTTT. Translating gives CASRPTGGSTDTQYF.

The table lists this clonotype with many counts. This rearrangement joins TRBV5-1 to TRBJ2-7; a possible D gene is TRBD1 (6 bases). Per the germline V gene, CDR1 is SGHRS and CDR2 is YFSETQ. V was trimmed by 1 base and J by 5 bases, leaving 16 bases between them. CDR3 length equals 15 residues. CDR3 sequence (DNA): TGCGCCAGCAGCTTGAGCGCCAGGGGTTCCGACGAGCAGTACTTC. Amino acids: CASSLSARGSDEQYF.

This clonotype appeared many times. The chain is built from TRBV7-8 and TRBJ2-7; D call uncertain. The ends were cut back, 5 bases at V and 2 bases at J, with 19 bases in the middle. The CDR3 has 16 amino acids. Germline V gene sequence: CDR1 SGHVS, CDR2 FQNEAQ. CDR3 in DNA: TGTGCCAGCAGCCAGCCCCCACCAGGCGATACCTACGAGCAGTACTTC. Protein product: CASSQPPPGDTYEQYF.

This clonotype has ten or more counts. The gene calls are TRBV4-1 and TRBJ1-2; weak D call: TRBD1 (6 bases). CDR1 is MGHRA, CDR2 YSYEKL, per germline. V lost 3 bases, J lost 5 bases, and 13 bases lay in between. There are 14 residues in the CDR3. The CDR3 bases are TGCGCCAGCAGCCAGGGGGACAAGAAATATGGCTACACCTTC. Translation: CASSQGDKKYGYTF.

This clonotype was seen a few times. One base away lies a much larger clone, so this may be a sequencing read error. The conserved final phenylalanine or tryptophan is absent from the CDR3, which likely points to a read error. The chain employs TRBV29-1 and TRBJ1-1; the match to TRBD1 covers 9 bases. The CDR3 is 13 residues long. The germline CDR1 and CDR2 sequences are SQVTM and ANQGSEA. The V and J ends lost 6 bases and 0 bases, in that order; junction bases with no gene match: 2. CDR3 bases: TGCAGCGTCGGGACAGGGATGAACACTGAAGCTTTCTGT. Encoded protein: CSVGTGMNTEAFC.

Concerning this clonotype: This may be a read error: a much more frequent sequence differs by one nucleotide. The chain uses TRBV9 and TRBJ1-1; TRBD1 matches at 8 bases. The CDR3 runs to 15 residues. Germline-derived CDR1 and CDR2 are SGDLS and YYNGEE. J lost 1 base, V lost 4 bases, and 6 bases had no gene match. The CDR3 DNA is TGTGCCAGCAGCTCCTGGACAGGGTGGAACACTGAAGCTTTCTTT. It yields the protein CASSSWTGWNTEAFF.

The sample holds many counts of this clonotype. This chain uses TRBV29-1 with TRBJ2-1; D might be TRBD2 (5 bases). Germline values: CDR1 SQVTM, CDR2 ANQGSEA. Trimming removed 7 bases from V and 0 bases from J, with 16 bases in between. The CDR3 is 15 residues long. CDR3 bases: TGCAGCGCCGAAAAGGACTCTAACTCCTACAATGAGCAGTTCTTC. Amino acids: CSAEKDSNSYNEQFF.

This clonotype was recorded at least ten times. The V and J genes are TRBV7-2 and TRBJ2-5; TRBD2 matches at 14 bases. J gave up 5 bases and V 5 bases, and 7 bases lay outside the gene matches. The germline CDR1 and CDR2 sequences are SGHTA and FQGNSA. This CDR3 has 16 amino acids. CDR3 in DNA: TGTGCCAGCAGCCCTATGGGACTAGCGGGAGTGGAGACCCAGTACTTC. Amino acids: CASSPMGLAGVETQYF.

There are many counts of this clonotype. This chain links TRBV5-1 with TRBJ2-1; 7 bases fit TRBD2. CDR3 length equals 16 residues. The V gene end was trimmed by 3 bases and the J gene end by 8 bases; junction bases not matched to a gene: 14. CDR1 is SGHRS and CDR2 is YFSETQ in the germline V gene. The CDR3 loop reads CASSSAGSRISDEQFF. CDR3 DNA: TGCGCCAGCAGCTCAGCGGGGTCCCGCATTTCTGATGAGCAGTTCTTC.

This clonotype has more than one count but fewer than ten. J is TRBJ2-5 and V is TRBV28, with 7 bases fitting TRBD1. V was clipped by 2 bases and J by 5 bases; unmatched bases: 8. The V gene's germline CDR1 is MDHEN and CDR2 SYDVKM. The CDR3 covers 15 residues. CDR3 sequence: CASSLPDRVRETQYF. CDR3 in DNA: TGTGCCAGCAGTTTACCCGACAGGGTGAGGGAGACCCAGTACTTC.

This clonotype was counted a few times. The chain uses TRBV6-2 or TRBV6-3 and TRBJ2-1, with D tentatively TRBD1 or TRBD2 (5 bases each). The V end was cut by 0 bases, the J end by 9 bases, with 6 bases between. Germline V gene sequence: CDR1 MNHEY, CDR2 SVGEGT. This CDR3 is 12 amino acids long. CDR3 sequence: CASSYSGTEQFF. The CDR3 DNA is TGTGCCAGCAGTTACTCGGGGACTGAGCAGTTCTTC.

This clonotype was observed a handful of times. The junction does not match germline at one end; this may be a read error. The chain is built from TRBV5-5 and TRBJ1-1; TRBD1 matches 7 bases. The CDR3 is 15 amino acids. Per the germline V gene, CDR1 is SGHKS and CDR2 is YYEKEE (reference sequence). The CDR3 coding sequence is TGTGTCAGCAGGCCATCGACAGGGAGAGACACTGAAGCTTTCTTT. Translating it yields CVSRPSTGRDTEAFF.

This clonotype was observed a single time. The CDR3 does not end in the conserved phenylalanine or tryptophan, so this is likely a read error. The chain uses TRBV11-2 and TRBJ1-1; D gene uncertain. The V end lost 6 bases, the J end lost 0 bases, and 8 bases lay between the germline ends. There are 13 residues in the CDR3. The germline V gene encodes CDR1 SGHAT and CDR2 FQNNGV. Written as DNA, the CDR3 is TGTGCCAGCAGACAAACGGTGAACACTGAAGCTTTCCTT. Its translation is CASRQTVNTEAFL.

This clonotype was detected ten times or more. The chain carries TRBV11-2 and TRBJ2-2; 9 positions agree with TRBD2. The ends lost 3 bases at V and 6 bases at J; junction bases unmatched: 8. In germline, CDR1 is SGHAT, CDR2 FQNNGV. This CDR3 has 16 residues. The CDR3 sequence is CASSFGREGRAGELFF. Here the CDR3 DNA reads TGTGCCAGCAGCTTTGGGCGGGAGGGCCGGGCCGGGGAGCTGTTTTTT.

The table lists this clonotype with many counts. This chain joins TRBV5-1 and TRBJ2-1; 9 nucleotides align to TRBD1. Trimming took 4 bases from V and 14 from J; bases not matched to a gene: 10. The CDR3 spans 13 residues. Looked up from germline, CDR1 is SGHRS and CDR2 is YFSETQ. The CDR3 here is CASSLVRTGEEFF. CDR3 nucleotide sequence: TGCGCCAGCAGCCTCGTTCGGACAGGGGAGGAGTTCTTC. The full variable domain, completed using reference TRBV5-1 and TRBJ2-1, is KAGVTQTPRYLIKTRGQQVTLSCSPISGHRSVSWYQQTPGQGLQFLFEYFSETQRNKGNFPGRFSGRQFSNSRSEMNVSTLELGDSALYLCASSLVRTGEEFFGPGTRLTVL.

The sample holds many counts of this clonotype. J is TRBJ2-1 and V is TRBV2; the D call may be TRBD1 or TRBD2 (5 bases each). The CDR3 is 14 residues long. Trimming shortened V by 5 bases and J by 5 bases, and 13 bases separated the two germline ends. Per germline, CDR1 SNHLY and CDR2 FYNNEI. CDR3 residues: CASSSLWGHNEQFF. CDR3 nucleotides: TGTGCCAGCAGTTCGTTGTGGGGACACAATGAGCAGTTCTTC.

Many counts were recorded for this clonotype. One junction end disagrees with the germline gene, perhaps due to a read error. The chain has TRBV20-1 and TRBJ2-5, with D perhaps matching TRBD1 or TRBD2 (5 bases each). Germline V gene data show CDR1 as DFQATT and CDR2 as SNEGSKA (reference sequence). The CDR3 loop spans 12 amino acids. The CDR3: CSARGPSGTECF. The CDR3 nucleotides read TGCAGTGCTAGAGGTCCCTCCGGGACCGAATGCTTC.

V usage is TRBV6-2 or TRBV6-3 and J usage is TRBJ2-3, with 10 bases lining up with TRBD2. There are 14 residues in the CDR3. The V and J ends lost 2 bases and 8 bases, in that order; junction bases with no gene match: 4. Germline CDR1 and CDR2: MNHEY and SVGEGT. The CDR3, as DNA: TGTGCCAGCAGTTACACTAGCGGGACATCTACGCAGTATTTT. It translates to CASSYTSGTSTQYF.

The V call is TRBV7-2, the J call TRBJ2-5; tentatively, D is TRBD1 or TRBD2 (5 bases each). Germline CDR1 reads SGHTA; CDR2 reads FQGNSA. The CDR3 contains 17 residues. V was cut by 5 bases and J by 5 bases, with 24 bases left in between. CDR3 sequence: CASSPGPPGLHTETQYF. DNA for the CDR3: TGTGCCAGCAGCCCGGGACCTCCTGGACTCCATACGGAGACCCAGTACTTC.

In this sample, this clonotype turned up once. With a much larger clone just one base away, this may be a read error. The V call is TRBV20-1, the J call TRBJ2-3, with a weak D call TRBD1 (6 bases). Germline values: CDR1 DFQATT, CDR2 SNEGSKA (reference sequence). The CDR3 consists of 15 residues. The DNA for the CDR3 is TGCGGTGCTCCCACCGGGACATCAAGCACAGATACGCAGTATTTT. Its translation: CGAPTGTSSTDTQYF.

On this clonotype: Since a much larger clone is just one base distant, this may be a read error. This chain joins TRBV28 and TRBJ2-5; 12 positions agree with TRBD2. Losses at the gene ends were 6 bases for V and 5 bases for J; bases not matched to a gene: 10. Germline CDR1 and CDR2: MDHEN and SYDVKM. The CDR3 has 16 amino acids. This CDR3 is CASRILAGGPSETQYF. The DNA of the CDR3 is TGTGCCAGCAGGATCCTAGCGGGAGGGCCCTCGGAGACCCAGTACTTC.